This is a list of T cell receptor beta chains from one sample in a study of response to subunit inactivated influenza vaccine. MiXCR was run by TCRdb on the RT-PCR reads, yielding one entry per CDR3 protein. This table holds 630,000 or so distinct CDR3 sequences, approximately 15% found once. The source was PBMCs from blood, collected 11 to 12 days after vaccination. These receptors all come from a man aged 50 or older who received an inactivated influenza vaccine. Each CDR3 is given without its conserved first and last residue. Fields, in order: J gene, V gene, D gene, CDR3 protein. D genes are given only for firm matches.

J gene: TRBJ2-1; V gene: TRBV27; D gene: -; CDR3 protein: ASSFYRVSSSYNEQF
J gene: TRBJ1-1; V gene: TRBV6-5; D gene: -; CDR3 protein: ASSYERGLNTEAF
J gene: TRBJ2-5; V gene: TRBV5-1; D gene: TRBD1; CDR3 protein: ASSGQGAGETQY
J gene: TRBJ2-3; V gene: TRBV11-2; D gene: -; CDR3 protein: ASSLDLKTDTQY
J gene: TRBJ1-4; V gene: TRBV4-2; D gene: TRBD1; CDR3 protein: ASSQRDRANEKLF
J gene: TRBJ2-7; V gene: TRBV24-1; D gene: -; CDR3 protein: ATSDSLTGPPYEQY
J gene: TRBJ2-3; V gene: TRBV15; D gene: -; CDR3 protein: ATSRDVYTQY
J gene: TRBJ1-4; V gene: TRBV29-1; D gene: TRBD1; CDR3 protein: SVEDRDSNEKLF
J gene: TRBJ2-7; V gene: TRBV6-2/TRBV6-3; D gene: -; CDR3 protein: ASSYGARRNEQY
J gene: TRBJ2-1; V gene: TRBV7-8; D gene: -; CDR3 protein: ASTYPRQVGFYEQF
J gene: TRBJ2-1; V gene: TRBV11-2; D gene: -; CDR3 protein: ASSLEPGADNEQF
J gene: TRBJ2-1; V gene: TRBV25-1; D gene: -; CDR3 protein: ASSEMGNEQF
J gene: TRBJ2-5; V gene: TRBV28; D gene: TRBD1; CDR3 protein: ASGKDRARETQY
J gene: TRBJ2-7; V gene: TRBV29-1; D gene: TRBD2; CDR3 protein: SVRPRLLAGDEQY
J gene: TRBJ2-5; V gene: TRBV6-5; D gene: -; CDR3 protein: ASSYSVGVQETQY
J gene: TRBJ2-7; V gene: TRBV29-1; D gene: -; CDR3 protein: SVDGHGPYEQY
J gene: TRBJ1-1; V gene: TRBV29-1; D gene: -; CDR3 protein: SVAALEGTEAF
J gene: TRBJ2-2; V gene: TRBV15; D gene: -; CDR3 protein: ATSSTGGIRTGELF
J gene: TRBJ2-5; V gene: TRBV28; D gene: -; CDR3 protein: ASSPFEVGETQY
J gene: TRBJ2-5; V gene: TRBV6-1; D gene: -; CDR3 protein: ASSEARGTQY
J gene: TRBJ2-1; V gene: TRBV15; D gene: -; CDR3 protein: ATSRAPDANEQF
J gene: TRBJ2-3; V gene: TRBV3-1; D gene: TRBD2; CDR3 protein: ASSQPWTSGRAADTQY
J gene: TRBJ1-6; V gene: TRBV3-1; D gene: -; CDR3 protein: ASRKGRGANNSPLH
J gene: TRBJ2-7; V gene: TRBV28; D gene: TRBD1; CDR3 protein: ASSLSVTGNYEQY
J gene: TRBJ2-4; V gene: TRBV7-2; D gene: -; CDR3 protein: ASSYGGSQNIQY
J gene: TRBJ2-3; V gene: TRBV5-1; D gene: TRBD1; CDR3 protein: ASREGQVTSSTDTQY
J gene: TRBJ2-7; V gene: TRBV3-1; D gene: -; CDR3 protein: ASSHEGETRTYEQY
J gene: TRBJ2-7; V gene: TRBV6-1; D gene: TRBD2; CDR3 protein: ASTHSGIGGEQY
J gene: TRBJ2-7; V gene: TRBV20-1; D gene: TRBD1; CDR3 protein: SASRHRGEEQY
J gene: TRBJ2-7; V gene: TRBV29-1; D gene: -; CDR3 protein: SAAFSQSYEQY
J gene: TRBJ1-1; V gene: TRBV7-2; D gene: -; CDR3 protein: ASSFKMNTEAF
J gene: TRBJ1-1; V gene: TRBV11-2; D gene: -; CDR3 protein: ASSYLWKDGSGDTEAF
J gene: TRBJ2-7; V gene: TRBV7-2; D gene: -; CDR3 protein: ASSLEVGTYEQY
J gene: TRBJ2-3; V gene: TRBV12-3/TRBV12-4; D gene: -; CDR3 protein: ASRLDRIGTDTQY
J gene: TRBJ2-3; V gene: TRBV11-2; D gene: -; CDR3 protein: ASSFPTQGVPTDTQY
J gene: TRBJ1-6; V gene: TRBV7-8; D gene: -; CDR3 protein: ASSFDGNSPLH
J gene: TRBJ1-1; V gene: TRBV29-1; D gene: -; CDR3 protein: SVLEQDTEAF
J gene: TRBJ1-2; V gene: TRBV4-2; D gene: -; CDR3 protein: ASSPGDFGGMWGYT
J gene: TRBJ2-3; V gene: TRBV28; D gene: TRBD2; CDR3 protein: ASSFLAGGDTQY
J gene: TRBJ2-7; V gene: TRBV5-1; D gene: TRBD2; CDR3 protein: ASSPQERESYEQY
J gene: TRBJ1-1; V gene: TRBV5-1; D gene: -; CDR3 protein: ASSLVAGFSMNTEAF
J gene: TRBJ1-1; V gene: TRBV10-3; D gene: -; CDR3 protein: ASQRGVIKVGTEAF